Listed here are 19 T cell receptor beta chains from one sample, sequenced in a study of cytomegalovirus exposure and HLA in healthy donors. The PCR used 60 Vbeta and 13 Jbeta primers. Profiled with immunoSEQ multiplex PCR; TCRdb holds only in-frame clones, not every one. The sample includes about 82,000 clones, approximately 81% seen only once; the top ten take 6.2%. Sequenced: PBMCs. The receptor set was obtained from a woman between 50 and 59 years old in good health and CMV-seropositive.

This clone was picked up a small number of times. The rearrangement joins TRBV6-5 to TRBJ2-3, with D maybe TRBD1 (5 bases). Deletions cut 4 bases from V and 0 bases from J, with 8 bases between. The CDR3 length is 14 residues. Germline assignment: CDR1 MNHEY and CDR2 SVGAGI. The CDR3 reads CASSLGHSTDTQYF. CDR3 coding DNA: TGTGCCAGCAGTTTAGGACATAGCACAGATACGCAGTATTTT.

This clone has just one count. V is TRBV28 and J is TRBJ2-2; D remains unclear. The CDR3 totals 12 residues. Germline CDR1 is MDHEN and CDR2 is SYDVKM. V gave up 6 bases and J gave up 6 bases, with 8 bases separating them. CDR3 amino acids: CASRKGAGELFF. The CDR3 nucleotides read TGTGCCAGCAGGAAAGGAGCCGGGGAGCTGTTTTTT.

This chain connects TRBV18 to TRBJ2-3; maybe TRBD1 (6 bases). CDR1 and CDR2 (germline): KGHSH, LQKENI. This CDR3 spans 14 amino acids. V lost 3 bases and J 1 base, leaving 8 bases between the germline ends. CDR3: CASSPNRGTDTQYF. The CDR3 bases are TGTGCCAGCTCACCGAACAGGGGCACAGATACGCAGTATTTT. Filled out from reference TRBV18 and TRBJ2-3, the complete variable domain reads NAGVMQNPRHLVRRRGQEARLRCSPMKGHSHVYWYRQLPEEGLKFMVYLQKENIIDESGMPKERFSAEFPKEGPSILRIQQVVRGDSAAYFCASSPNRGTDTQYFGPGTRLTVL.

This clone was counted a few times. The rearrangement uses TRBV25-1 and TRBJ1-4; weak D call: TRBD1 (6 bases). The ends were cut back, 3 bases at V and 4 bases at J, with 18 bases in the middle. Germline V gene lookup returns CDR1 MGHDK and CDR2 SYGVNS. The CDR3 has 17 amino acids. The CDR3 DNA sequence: TGTGCCAGCAGTGACATAACGCAGGGGACGGGTAATGAAAAACTGTTTTTT. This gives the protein CASSDITQGTGNEKLFF. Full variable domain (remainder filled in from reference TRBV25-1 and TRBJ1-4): EADIYQTPRYLVIGTGKKITLECSQTMGHDKMYWYQQDPGMELHLIHYSYGVNSTEKGDLSSESTVSRIRTEHFPLTLESARPSHTSQYLCASSDITQGTGNEKLFFGSGTQLSVL.

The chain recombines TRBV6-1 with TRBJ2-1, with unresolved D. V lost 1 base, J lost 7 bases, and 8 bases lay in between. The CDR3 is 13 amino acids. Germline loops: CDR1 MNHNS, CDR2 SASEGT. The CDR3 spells CASSEVSRNEQFF. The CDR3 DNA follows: TGTGCCAGCAGTGAAGTATCCCGGAATGAGCAGTTCTTC.

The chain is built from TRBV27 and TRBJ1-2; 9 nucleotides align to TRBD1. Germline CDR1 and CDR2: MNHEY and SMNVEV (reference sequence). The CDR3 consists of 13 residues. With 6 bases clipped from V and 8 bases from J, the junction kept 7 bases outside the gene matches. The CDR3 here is CASSLGQGYGYTF. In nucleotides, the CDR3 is TGTGCCAGCAGCCTTGGACAGGGGTACGGCTACACCTTC.

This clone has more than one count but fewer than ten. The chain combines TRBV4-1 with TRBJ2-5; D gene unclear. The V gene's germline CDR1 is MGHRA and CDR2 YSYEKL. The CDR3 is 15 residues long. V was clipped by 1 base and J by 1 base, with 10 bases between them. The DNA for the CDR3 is TGCGCCAGCAGCCAAGTGGAGATTCTCCAAGAGACCCAGTACTTC. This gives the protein CASSQVEILQETQYF.

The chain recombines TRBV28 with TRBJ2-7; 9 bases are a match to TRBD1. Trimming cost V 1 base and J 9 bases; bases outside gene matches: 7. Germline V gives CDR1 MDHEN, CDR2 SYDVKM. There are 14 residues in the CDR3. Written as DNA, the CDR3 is TGTGCCAGCAGTTTATCACAGGGGGCATTAGGGCAGTACTTC. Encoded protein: CASSLSQGALGQYF.

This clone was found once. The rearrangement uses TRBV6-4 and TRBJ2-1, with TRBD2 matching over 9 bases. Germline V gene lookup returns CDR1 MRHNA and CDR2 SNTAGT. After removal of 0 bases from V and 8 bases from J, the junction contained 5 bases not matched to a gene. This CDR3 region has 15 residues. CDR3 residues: CASSDSSGRIDEQFF. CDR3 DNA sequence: TGTGCCAGCAGTGACTCTAGCGGGAGAATCGATGAGCAGTTCTTC.

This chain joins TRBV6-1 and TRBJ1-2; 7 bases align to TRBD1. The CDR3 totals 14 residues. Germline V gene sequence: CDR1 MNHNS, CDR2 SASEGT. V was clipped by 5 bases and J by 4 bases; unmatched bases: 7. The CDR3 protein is CASSSTGTVYGYTF. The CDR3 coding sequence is TGTGCCAGCAGTTCAACCGGGACAGTCTATGGCTACACCTTC.

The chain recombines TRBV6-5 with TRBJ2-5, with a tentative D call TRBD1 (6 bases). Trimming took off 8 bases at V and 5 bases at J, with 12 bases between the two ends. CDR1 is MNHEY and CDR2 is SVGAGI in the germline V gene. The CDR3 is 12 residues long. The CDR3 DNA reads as TGTGCCAGCCACAGGGTGGGGGAGACCCAGTACTTC. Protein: CASHRVGETQYF.

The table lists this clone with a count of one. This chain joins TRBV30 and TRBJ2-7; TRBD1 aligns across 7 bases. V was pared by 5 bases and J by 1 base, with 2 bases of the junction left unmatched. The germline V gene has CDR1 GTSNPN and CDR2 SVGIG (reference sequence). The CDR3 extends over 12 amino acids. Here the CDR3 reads CAWAGGSYEQYF. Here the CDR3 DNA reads TGTGCCTGGGCAGGGGGTTCCTACGAGCAGTACTTC.

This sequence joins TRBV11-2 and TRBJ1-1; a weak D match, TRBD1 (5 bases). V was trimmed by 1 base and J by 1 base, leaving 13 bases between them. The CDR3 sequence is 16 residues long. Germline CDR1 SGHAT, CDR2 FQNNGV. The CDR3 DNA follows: TGTGCCAGCAGCTTAGCTGGCAGGGTGGGGAACACTGAAGCTTTCTTT. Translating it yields CASSLAGRVGNTEAFF.

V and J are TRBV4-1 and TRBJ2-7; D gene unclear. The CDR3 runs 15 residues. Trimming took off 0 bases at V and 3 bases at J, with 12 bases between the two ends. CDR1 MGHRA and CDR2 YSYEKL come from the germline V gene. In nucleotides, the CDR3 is TGCGCCAGCAGCCAAGAAGTAGGCTACAGCTACGAGCAGTACTTC. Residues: CASSQEVGYSYEQYF.

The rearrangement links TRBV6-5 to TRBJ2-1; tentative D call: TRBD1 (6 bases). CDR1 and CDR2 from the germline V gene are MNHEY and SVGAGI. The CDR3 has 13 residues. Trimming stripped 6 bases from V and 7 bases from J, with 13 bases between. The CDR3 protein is CASSRRGSNEQFF. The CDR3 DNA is TGTGCCAGCAGCCGCAGGGGCTCAAATGAGCAGTTCTTC.

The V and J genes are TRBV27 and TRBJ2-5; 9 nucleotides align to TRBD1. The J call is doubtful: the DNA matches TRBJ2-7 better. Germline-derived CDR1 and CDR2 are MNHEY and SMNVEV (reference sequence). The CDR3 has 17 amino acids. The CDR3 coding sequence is TGTGCCAGCAGTTCTTCCGGGACAGGGATCAGCAAGGACGAGCAGTACTTC. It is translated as CASSSSGTGISKDEQYF.

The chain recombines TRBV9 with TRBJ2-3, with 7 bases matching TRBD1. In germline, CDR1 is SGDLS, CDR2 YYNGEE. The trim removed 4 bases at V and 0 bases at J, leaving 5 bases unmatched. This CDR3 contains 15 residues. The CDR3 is CASSTRQGSTDTQYF. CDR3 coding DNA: TGTGCCAGCAGCACTAGACAGGGAAGCACAGATACGCAGTATTTT.

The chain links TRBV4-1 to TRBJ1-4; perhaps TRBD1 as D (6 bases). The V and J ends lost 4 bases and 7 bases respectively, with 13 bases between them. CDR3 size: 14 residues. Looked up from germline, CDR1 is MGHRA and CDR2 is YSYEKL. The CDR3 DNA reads TGCGCCAGCAGCCTTCCCGGGACACCTGAAAAACTGTTTTTT. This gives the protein CASSLPGTPEKLFF.

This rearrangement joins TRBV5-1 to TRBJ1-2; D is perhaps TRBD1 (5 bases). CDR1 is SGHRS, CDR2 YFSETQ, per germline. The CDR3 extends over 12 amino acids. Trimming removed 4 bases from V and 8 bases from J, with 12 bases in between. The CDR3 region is CASSPQGEGYTF. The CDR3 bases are TGCGCCAGCAGCCCCCAGGGTGAGGGCTACACCTTC.